Presented here are 12 T cell receptor beta chains from one specimen sequenced in a study of vaccination effects on CD4 cells after COVID-19. No antigen is known for these receptors. Only in-frame clones appear in the TCRdb table, and some are missing; sequencing was by immunoSEQ multiplex PCR. The table has some 30,000 clones, 80% to 85% seen once. Antigen-specific CD4+ T cells were first expanded with viral peptide pools by the ViraFEST assay and only then sequenced. Cells that had been cultured for less than eleven days were the source of isolated CD4+ T cells. Everyone in the study got two shots of either the BNT162b2 or mRNA-1273 vaccine. The sample in question was CD4+ T cells from PBMCs cultured with SARS-CoV-2 spike peptides, obtained after COVID-19 vaccination. These receptors came from a human donor who received a COVID-19 vaccine. Some clones in this sample may be carry-over from other donors' samples.

The V gene is TRBV5-6, the J gene TRBJ2-7; 10 positions agree with TRBD1. Germline trimming cut 6 bases from V and 0 bases from J; bases unmatched to any gene: 6. The CDR3 spans 15 residues. Germline V gene sequence: CDR1 SGHDT, CDR2 YYEEEE. CDR3 region: CASTMWDRGSYEQYV. DNA of the CDR3: TGTGCCAGCACCATGTGGGACAGGGGCTCCTACGAGCAGTACGTC.

The rearrangement uses TRBV9 and TRBJ2-2; D may be TRBD1 (5 bases). In germline, CDR1 is SGDLS, CDR2 YYNGEE. Between the trimmed V and J ends, which lost 1 base and 4 bases, there was a span of 11 bases. This CDR3 is built from 15 residues. This CDR3 is CASSVLGAGTGELFF. CDR3 nucleotides: TGTGCCAGCAGCGTACTTGGGGCTGGCACCGGGGAGCTGTTTTTT.

This clone was detected once. This chain uses TRBV7-9 with TRBJ1-5; D call uncertain. The CDR3 loop spans 14 amino acids. From germline, CDR1 is SEHNR and CDR2 FQNEAQ (reference sequence). The V end lost 2 bases, the J end lost 7 bases, and 12 bases lay between the germline ends. CDR3: CASSLSAVGQPQHF. CDR3 DNA: TGTGCCAGCAGCTTAAGTGCAGTTGGGCAGCCCCAGCATTTT.

This chain uses TRBV6-5 with TRBJ1-4, with a tentative D call TRBD1 (5 bases). Trimming cost V 6 bases and J 4 bases, with 12 bases left between them. This CDR3 is 14 amino acids long. The germline V gene has CDR1 MNHEY and CDR2 SVGAGI. CDR3 bases: TGTGCCAGCAGGAGCGGGGCCGATAATGAAAAACTGTTTTTT. This gives the protein CASRSGADNEKLFF.

The V call is TRBV3-1 (or the pseudogene TRBV3-2), the J call TRBJ2-3, with 9 positions matching TRBD1. Germline V gives CDR1 LGHDT, CDR2 YNNKEL (reference sequence). There are 13 residues in the CDR3. V was clipped by 7 bases and J by 10 bases; unmatched bases: 9. The CDR3 nucleotides are TGTGCCAGCATGGTACAGGGGGCTTCGGCGCAGTATTTT. This encodes CASMVQGASAQYF.

The V call is TRBV6-6, the J call TRBJ2-3; D may be TRBD2 (6 bases). The CDR3 length is 13 residues. V shed 5 bases and J shed 5 bases, with 11 bases lying between them. Germline-derived CDR1 and CDR2 are MNHNY and SVGAGI (reference sequence). CDR3 amino acids: CASSPRRGDTQYF. Written as DNA, the CDR3 is TGTGCCAGCAGTCCTAGGCGGGGAGATACGCAGTATTTT.

The rearrangement links TRBV5-8 to TRBJ2-1, with 7 bases fitting TRBD1. The V segment lost 4 bases and the J segment 10 bases; nucleotides outside the gene matches: 8. The germline CDR1 and CDR2 sequences are SGHTS and YDEGEE. The CDR3 runs 13 residues. DNA of the CDR3: TGTGCCAGCAGCATAGACAGGGAACGCGAGCAGTTCTTC. Translation gives CASSIDREREQFF.

This chain joins TRBV5-1 and TRBJ2-1; maybe TRBD2 (5 bases). V dropped 6 bases and J dropped 6 bases, with 22 bases sitting between them. The CDR3 loop spans 16 amino acids. Germline CDR1 SGHRS, CDR2 YFSETQ. CDR3 in DNA: TGCGCCAGCACACTTCTACCCGGGGTGTGGCCCAATGAGCAGTTCTTC. This encodes CASTLLPGVWPNEQFF.

The chain recombines TRBV6-6 with TRBJ1-5, with D possibly matching TRBD1 (6 bases). Trimming shortened V by 6 bases and J by 0 bases, and 15 bases separated the two germline ends. CDR1 MNHNY and CDR2 SVGAGI come from the germline V gene (reference sequence). CDR3 length: 16 residues. The CDR3 is CASRTTGDYSNQPQHF. CDR3 coding DNA: TGTGCCAGCAGAACGACAGGCGACTATAGCAATCAGCCCCAGCATTTT.

The J gene is TRBJ2-7, the V gene TRBV2; D is perhaps TRBD1 or TRBD2 (5 bases each). Between the trimmed V and J ends, which lost 6 bases and 2 bases, there was a span of 11 bases. Germline values: CDR1 SNHLY, CDR2 FYNNEI. CDR3 length equals 13 residues. DNA for the CDR3: TGTGCCAGCAGCGGGGACCGAACCTACGAGCAGTACTTC. As protein: CASSGDRTYEQYF.

The V gene is TRBV28, the J gene TRBJ2-5, with 7 nucleotides matching TRBD1. Trimming took 6 bases from V and 6 from J; bases not matched to a gene: 10. CDR3 length: 14 amino acids. Germline CDR1 MDHEN, CDR2 SYDVKM. The CDR3 DNA reads as TGTGCCAGCAGCAAACAGGGGAGTGCACAGACCCAGTACTTC. Its translation: CASSKQGSAQTQYF.

The DNA of the CDR3 is TGTGCCAGCAGCCCCGAGAAGAAACAGGGCCGGAGAAACACCATATATTTT. It translates to CASSPEKKQGRRNTIYF. The gene calls are TRBV6-2 or TRBV6-3 and TRBJ1-3, with a tentative D call TRBD1 (6 bases). Germline CDR1 is MNHEY and CDR2 is SVGEGT. This CDR3 has 17 residues. Trimming removed 6 bases at V and 5 bases at J, with 23 bases between.